This T cell receptor (beta chain) is drawn from a study of beta chain features in type 1 diabetes. In the study overall: Patients and healthy donors were similar in age, gender and cell yields.

This clone appeared a few times. Its antigen remains unknown. The study reverse transcribed the entire isolated RNA, so it sequenced expressed TCRB transcripts. TCRdb's copy holds only in-frame clones and misses some; the assay was immunoSEQ multiplex PCR. The sample holds around 160,000 clones; around 50% are singletons and the top ten take under 0.45%. Study-level results: Significant though moderate, a shortening of TCRB CDR3s appeared in all four CD4+ subsets of Type 1 diabetes patients. Insertion counts at VDJ junctions were lower in type 1 diabetes patients, who also showed more deletions there. cDNA sequencing could over-represent cells with high TCR expression.

This CDR3 comprises 13 residues. Per germline, CDR1 SGHVS and CDR2 FQNEAQ. The V and J ends lost 5 bases and 11 bases, in that order; junction bases with no gene match: 11. Sequencing was performed on Tregs from blood. The TCR sequence derives from a man younger than 35 in good health. This chain joins TRBV7-8 and TRBJ1-1; 7 bases are a match to TRBD1. The CDR3 reads CASSLRQGVQAFF. The CDR3 DNA reads as TGTGCCAGCAGCCTTCGACAGGGAGTCCAGGCTTTCTTT.